What follows is one T cell receptor beta chain and its context. Antigen unknown. This sample was taken from a study of PD-1 blockade in mismatch repair-deficient tumors. About the research overall: Patients had eleven to twelve mismatch repair-deficient cancer types, all previously treated and progressing. Regarding the study as a whole: After pembrolizumab, tumor-resident clones rose rapidly, then generally contracted before radiologic responses.

The protocol was immunoSEQ multiplex PCR, while the TCRdb copy is restricted to in-frame clones and leaves out a portion. The table includes more than 95,000 clones, 86% detected once. Every patient had mismatch repair deficiency by PCR or immunohistochemistry. TCRs were sequenced from a few patients responding to pembrolizumab. V dropped 0 bases and J dropped 4; count of bases not matched to a gene: 7. Germline CDR1 GTSNPN, CDR2 SVGIG (reference sequence). This CDR3 contains 16 residues. The material was peripheral blood, obtained 44 weeks after starting pembrolizumab. The V and J genes are TRBV30 and TRBJ1-2, with TRBD1 matching over 11 bases. This clonotype was sampled from an adult with mismatch repair-deficient cancer. Here the CDR3 DNA reads TGTGCCTGGAGTGTAGTAAGGACAGGGGGCGGCTATGGCTACACCTTC. This translates into CAWSVVRTGGGYGYTF.